These 29 T cell receptor beta chains came from one sample sequenced in a study of vaccination and CD4 T cells after COVID-19. Oncomine TCR Beta short-read sequencing was applied to DNA from cultured CD4+ T cells. A single record per CDR3 protein comes from TCRdb applying MiXCR to the PCR reads. The repertoire holds some 17,000 distinct CDR3 sequences, with around half as singletons. Time point specified: late sampling 161 to 241 days after vaccination in a few convalescent patients. The treatment here: roughly 10-day PBMC culture with coronavirus spike peptide pools or control peptides (ViraFEST assay). No cognate antigen is known for these TCRs. The sequences come from CD4+ T cells from blood, cultured in vitro, collected about 7 months after SARS-CoV-2 vaccination. These receptors were taken from a human donor who had recovered from COVID-19.

J is TRBJ2-1 and V is TRBV7-2; TRBD2 aligns across 7 bases. Germline CDR1 reads SGHTA; CDR2 reads FQGNSA. The CDR3 is 14 amino acids. V shed 0 bases, J shed 4 bases, and the junction held 0 bases outside the gene matches. This CDR3 is CASSLAGGYNEQFF. The DNA for the CDR3 is TGTGCCAGCAGCTTAGCGGGGGGGTACAATGAGCAGTTCTTC.

The chain carries TRBV5-1 and TRBJ1-2; D remains ambiguous. V lost 3 bases and J lost 2, with 11 bases in between. This CDR3 has 14 amino acids. Germline CDR1 reads SGHRS; CDR2 reads YFSETQ. The CDR3 loop is CASSYETPNYGYTF. The DNA of the CDR3 is TGCGCCAGCAGCTACGAGACACCAAACTATGGCTACACCTTC.

V usage is TRBV6-1 and J usage is TRBJ2-7, with D unclear. V was trimmed by 6 bases and J by 6 bases, leaving 9 bases between them. CDR1 and CDR2 from the germline V gene are MNHNS and SASEGT. The CDR3 extends over 11 amino acids. The CDR3 reads CASSEWGEQYF. In nucleotides, the CDR3 is TGTGCCAGCAGCGAGTGGGGCGAGCAGTACTTC.

J is TRBJ1-5 and V is TRBV28, with 10 bases fitting TRBD1. From germline, CDR1 is MDHEN and CDR2 SYDVKM. The CDR3 sequence is 16 residues long. With 6 bases clipped from V and 7 bases from J, the junction kept 12 bases outside the gene matches. The CDR3 here is CASRGLGQGQGQPQHF. CDR3 coding DNA: TGTGCCAGCAGGGGGCTGGGACAGGGGCAGGGACAGCCCCAGCATTTT.

The chain joins TRBV20-1 to TRBJ1-4, with D perhaps matching TRBD1 (6 bases). The CDR3 consists of 13 residues. V lost 4 bases to trimming and J lost 8 bases, with 14 bases between them. The germline gives CDR1 DFQATT, CDR2 SNEGSKA (reference sequence). CDR3 bases: TGCAGTGCTACTGGGGGGGCTCTGGAAAAACTGTTTTTT. Its translation is CSATGGALEKLFF.

This chain joins TRBV6-1 and TRBJ2-1, with TRBD1 as a possible D gene (6 bases). Germline V CDR1 and CDR2: MNHNS, SASEGT. Trimming took off 6 bases at V and 4 bases at J, with 10 bases between the two ends. CDR3 length equals 13 residues. The CDR3 DNA sequence: TGTGCCAGCAGACCCGACAGGTACAATGAGCAGTTCTTC. It codes for CASRPDRYNEQFF.

This clonotype is a singleton in its sample. The chain combines TRBV5-1 with TRBJ1-1; D unresolved. CDR3 length: 14 residues. Germline assignment: CDR1 SGHRS and CDR2 YFSETQ. The germline V and J ends were trimmed by 0 bases and 1 base, with 7 bases remaining between them. DNA of the CDR3: TGCGCCAGCAGCTTGGGTACACGGAACACTGAAGCTTTCTTT. It translates to CASSLGTRNTEAFF.

This clonotype was seen more than once but under ten times. The chain joins TRBV7-8 to TRBJ2-1; D may be TRBD1 (6 bases). The germline gives CDR1 SGHVS, CDR2 FQNEAQ. V lost 0 bases to trimming and J lost 8 bases, with 14 bases between them. There are 15 residues in the CDR3. This CDR3 reads CASSLATGLVDEQFF. DNA for the CDR3: TGTGCCAGCAGCTTAGCCACAGGGTTGGTGGATGAGCAGTTCTTC.

The chain couples TRBV20-1 to TRBJ2-3; 12 positions match TRBD2. CDR1 DFQATT and CDR2 SNEGSKA come from the germline V gene (reference sequence). Unmatched junction bases numbered 9, after V lost 5 bases and J lost 3 bases. The CDR3 loop spans 16 amino acids. CDR3: CSAETSGRIGTDTQYF. CDR3 coding DNA: TGCAGTGCTGAGACTAGCGGGAGAATAGGGACAGATACGCAGTATTTT.

The rearrangement links TRBV27 to TRBJ2-5; TRBD2 is a possible D gene (7 bases). Germline assignment: CDR1 MNHEY and CDR2 SMNVEV (reference sequence). There are 19 residues in the CDR3. Trimming removed 6 bases from V and 2 bases from J, with 28 bases in between. The CDR3 spells CASSRRGSWEGGPQETQYF. In DNA form, the CDR3 reads TGTGCCAGCAGCCGCAGGGGTTCTTGGGAGGGAGGGCCACAAGAGACCCAGTACTTC.

The V gene is TRBV20-1, the J gene TRBJ2-5, with D perhaps matching TRBD2 (6 bases). Germline CDR1 DFQATT, CDR2 SNEGSKA (reference sequence). The V end lost 5 bases, the J end lost 0 bases, and 10 bases lay between the germline ends. The CDR3 runs 13 residues. The CDR3 reads CSALGGYQETQYF. For the CDR3, the DNA is TGCAGTGCTTTGGGGGGTTACCAAGAGACCCAGTACTTC.

The V gene is TRBV20-1, the J gene TRBJ2-7; D unclear. Germline V gives CDR1 DFQATT, CDR2 SNEGSKA (reference sequence). CDR3 size: 14 residues. The V end was cut by 0 bases, the J end by 1 base, with 10 bases between. The CDR3 DNA follows: TGCAGTGCTAGAGATTGGCAGAGTTCCTACGAGCAGTACTTC. Its translation: CSARDWQSSYEQYF.

V is TRBV20-1 and J is TRBJ1-6, with TRBD1 matching over 8 bases. Germline CDR1 is DFQATT and CDR2 is SNEGSKA (reference sequence). This CDR3 is built from 17 residues. The ends lost 3 bases at V and 1 base at J; junction bases unmatched: 8. CDR3 in DNA: TGCAGTGCTAGGGTTTCAGGGGGCTCGTCCTATAATTCACCCCTCCACTTT. This gives the protein CSARVSGGSSYNSPLHF.

The chain carries TRBV20-1 and TRBJ1-1; TRBD1 agrees at 7 bases. The CDR3 runs 15 residues. Trimming took 7 bases from V and 1 from J; bases not matched to a gene: 12. Germline values: CDR1 DFQATT, CDR2 SNEGSKA (reference sequence). The CDR3: CSVMGLGGRNTEAFF. In DNA, the CDR3 is TGCAGTGTCATGGGTTTAGGGGGCCGGAACACTGAAGCTTTCTTT.

In DNA form, the CDR3 reads TGCAGTGCTAGAGGACGGAGCTCCTACGAGCAGTACTTC. The encoded protein is CSARGRSSYEQYF. The genes are TRBV20-1 and TRBJ2-7; no reliable D call. This CDR3 is built from 13 residues. The germline V gene encodes CDR1 DFQATT and CDR2 SNEGSKA (reference sequence). Trimming pared 1 base from V and 0 bases from J, leaving 7 bases between.

The V call is TRBV5-4, the J call TRBJ1-1; possibly TRBD1 for D (6 bases). V was clipped by 4 bases and J by 5 bases, with 18 bases between them. Germline-derived CDR1 and CDR2 are SGHNT and YYREEE (reference sequence). The CDR3 sequence is 15 residues long. CDR3 nucleotide sequence: TGTGCCAGCAGCCCTATGGGGGGGCGAGAGACTGAAGCTTTCTTT. As protein: CASSPMGGRETEAFF.

The chain links TRBV18 to TRBJ1-2; 8 bases align to TRBD1. J lost 4 bases, V lost 0 bases, and 7 bases had no gene match. The CDR3 extends over 16 amino acids. Germline-derived CDR1 and CDR2 are KGHSH and LQKENI. The CDR3 DNA follows: TGTGCCAGCTCACCACCGGGACAGGCCCCGGCCTATGGCTACACCTTC. This encodes CASSPPGQAPAYGYTF.

The rearrangement uses TRBV6-1 and TRBJ1-2; 9 bases map to TRBD1. This CDR3 has 15 amino acids. The germline CDR1 and CDR2 sequences are MNHNS and SASEGT. V shed 6 bases, J shed 1 base, and the junction held 6 bases outside the gene matches. This chain's CDR3 is CASRDTGGHNYGYTF. The DNA of the CDR3 is TGTGCCAGCAGAGACACAGGGGGCCATAACTATGGCTACACCTTC.

V usage is TRBV11-3 and J usage is TRBJ2-2; 10 bases fit TRBD1. The trim removed 5 bases at V and 7 bases at J, leaving 4 bases unmatched. This CDR3 region has 14 residues. Germline CDR1 and CDR2: SGHNT and YENEEA. CDR3 DNA sequence: TGTGCCAGCAGCGGGACAGGGGTGAACGGGGAGCTGTTTTTT. Translation: CASSGTGVNGELFF.

This chain joins TRBV18 and TRBJ2-7; tentatively, D is TRBD1 (5 bases). V was clipped by 5 bases and J by 3 bases, with 11 bases between them. The CDR3 extends over 13 amino acids. Germline V gene sequence: CDR1 KGHSH, CDR2 LQKENI. The CDR3 spells CASSAQGNYEQYF. The CDR3 coding sequence is TGTGCCAGCTCAGCTCAGGGAAACTACGAGCAGTACTTC.

The genes are TRBV6-5 and TRBJ2-7; D not resolved. V was pared by 2 bases and J by 4 bases, with 21 bases between. The CDR3 is 17 amino acids. CDR1 is MNHEY and CDR2 is SVGAGI in the germline V gene. CDR3: CASSYRASSIEPYEQYF. CDR3 bases: TGTGCCAGCAGTTACCGCGCGTCCTCAATAGAGCCTTACGAGCAGTACTTC.

The chain joins TRBV19 to TRBJ2-5; D is perhaps TRBD1 or TRBD2 (6 bases each). Germline loops: CDR1 LNHDA, CDR2 SQIVND (reference sequence). V was clipped by 5 bases and J by 4 bases, with 17 bases between them. The CDR3 is 15 residues long. DNA of the CDR3: TGTGCCAGTAGTCCGTGGCGGGACACAATAGAGACCCAGTACTTC. Its protein product is CASSPWRDTIETQYF.

This chain connects TRBV20-1 to TRBJ1-2, with TRBD1 identical over 8 bases. Germline assignment: CDR1 DFQATT and CDR2 SNEGSKA (reference sequence). Losses at the gene ends were 1 base for V and 4 bases for J; bases not matched to a gene: 8. The length of the CDR3 is 15 residues. The CDR3 region is CSARVPTGAIYGYTF. The CDR3 DNA is TGCAGTGCTAGAGTCCCGACAGGGGCGATCTATGGCTACACCTTC.

As regards this clonotype: An end of the junction differs from the germline gene, which may be a read error. This rearrangement joins TRBV20-1 to TRBJ1-2; 7 bases are shared with TRBD1. Germline assignment: CDR1 DFQATT and CDR2 SNEGSKA (reference sequence). The CDR3 runs 13 residues. Here the CDR3 DNA reads TGCAGTGCTAGCCCGACAGGGTTCGATGGCTGCACCTTC. This codes for CSASPTGFDGCTF.

This clonotype has a handful of counts. The CDR3 sequence is CAVRDPSYNEQFF. The CDR3 region has the DNA TGTGCCGTTCGGGACCCCTCCTACAATGAGCAGTTCTTC. The rearrangement links TRBV24-1 to TRBJ2-1; D could derive from TRBD1 or TRBD2 (5 bases each). The CDR3 consists of 13 residues. Trimming stripped 12 bases from V and 0 bases from J, with 11 bases between. The germline gives CDR1 KGHDR, CDR2 SFDVKD.

This chain joins TRBV6-1 and TRBJ2-2, with D tentatively TRBD1 (6 bases). The V end lost 5 bases, the J end lost 3 bases, and 13 bases lay between the germline ends. Germline V lookup: CDR1 MNHNS, CDR2 SASEGT. The CDR3 length is 15 residues. CDR3: CASSPPDSYTGELFF. The CDR3 DNA sequence: TGTGCCAGCAGTCCTCCGGACAGTTACACCGGGGAGCTGTTTTTT.

This clonotype was seen a handful of times. V usage is TRBV6-5 and J usage is TRBJ2-1, with 7 bases lining up with TRBD1. The germline V gene encodes CDR1 MNHEY and CDR2 SVGAGI. The CDR3 is 14 residues long. Unmatched junction bases numbered 7, after V lost 2 bases and J lost 9 bases. CDR3 bases: TGTGCCAGCAGTTACACCGACAGGGAGAGTGAGCAGTTCTTC. Translation: CASSYTDRESEQFF.

V gene TRBV7-9 combines with J gene TRBJ2-1; 9 bases agree with TRBD1. The junction had 12 bases not matched to a gene; V was cut back by 5 bases and J by 4 bases. The CDR3 runs 17 residues. Germline CDR1 reads SEHNR; CDR2 reads FQNEAQ (reference sequence). CDR3 sequence reads: CASSPGQGPLGYNEQFF. CDR3 coding DNA: TGTGCCAGCAGCCCGGGACAGGGACCCCTTGGGTACAATGAGCAGTTCTTC. The variable domain in full, completed from reference TRBV7-9 and TRBJ2-1, reads DTGVSQNPRHKITKRGQNVTFRCDPISEHNRLYWYRQTLGQGPEFLTYFQNEAQLEKSRLLSDRFSAERPKGSFSTLEIQRTEQGDSAMYLCASSPGQGPLGYNEQFFGPGTRLTVL.

This clonotype came up a few times. The chain recombines TRBV2 with TRBJ1-5; tentatively, D is TRBD1 (5 bases). Germline V gives CDR1 SNHLY, CDR2 FYNNEI. The CDR3 runs to 13 residues. V lost 7 bases, J lost 1 base, and 8 bases lay in between. CDR3 in DNA: TGTGCCAGCAACGGGGACAGCAATCAGCCCCAGCATTTT. Translation: CASNGDSNQPQHF.